This paragraph reports one T cell receptor beta chain. Under the authors' procedure: Amplified reference gene primers provided the basis for estimating nucleated cell counts. Generated by immunoSEQ multiplex PCR, the TCRdb table keeps only in-frame clones and is missing some. V, J and clone size reflect that table, while D and trimming were determined from the DNA. The data contain about 280,000 clones, around 88% of them singletons. J lost 2 bases, V lost 4 bases, and 8 bases had no gene match. CDR1 and CDR2 (germline): SQVTM, ANQGSEA. CDR3 length: 15 amino acids. The data are from a study of blood T cell repertoires in COVID-19. About the study: Nucleic acid was either cDNA or gDNA, and it came from T cells, B-cell-depleted T cells, or PBMCs.

Seattle's cohort entered during active infection and was followed longitudinally. Sequenced: peripheral blood. This receptor was taken from a woman between 70 and 85 years old with COVID-19, enrolled during active disease. The chain has TRBV29-1 and TRBJ2-7; 10 nucleotides line up with TRBD1. The CDR3 nucleotides read TGCAGCGTTGGGTCTCCGGGACAGGGGCCCTACGAGCAGTACTTC. It encodes CSVGSPGQGPYEQYF.